A single sample is the source of the 29 T cell receptor beta chains below, sequenced in a study of shared clonotypes between healthy human individuals. Sequenced by immunoSEQ multiplex PCR; TCRdb stores in-frame clones only, minus some. The profile shows about 600,000 clones, approximately 97% of them singletons. The material sequenced was naive CD4+ T cells sorted from blood. Subset denoted: CD45RA+ positively selected. These receptors were taken from a woman aged 30 to 39 in good health.

The chain employs TRBV5-4 and TRBJ1-5; D not certain. CDR1 is SGHNT, CDR2 YYREEE, per germline (reference sequence). V shed 4 bases and J shed 5 bases, with 13 bases lying between them. The CDR3 has 14 amino acids. The CDR3 bases are TGTGCCAGCAGCCAAGACCAAAGTTATCAGCCCCAGCATTTT. Translated, it gives CASSQDQSYQPQHF. Supplemented by reference TRBV5-4 and TRBJ1-5, the full variable domain reads ETGVTQSPTHLIKTRGQQVTLRCSSQSGHNTVSWYQQALGQGPQFIFQYYREEENGRGNFPPRFSGLQFPNYSSELNVNALELDDSALYLCASSQDQSYQPQHFGDGTRLSIL.

The CDR3 loop is CASRVLGDTQYF. As DNA, the CDR3 is TGTGCCAGCAGGGTATTAGGGGATACGCAGTATTTT. The chain carries TRBV28 and TRBJ2-3; D not certain. V lost 6 bases to trimming and J lost 6 bases, with 10 bases between them. In germline, CDR1 is MDHEN, CDR2 SYDVKM. This CDR3 is built from 12 residues.

This rearrangement joins TRBV7-9 to TRBJ2-5; D gene unclear. The CDR3 extends over 14 amino acids. Germline assignment: CDR1 SEHNR and CDR2 FQNEAQ (reference sequence). Trimming shortened V by 1 base and J by 5 bases, and 11 bases separated the two germline ends. The CDR3 spells CASSLGVARETQYF. CDR3 bases: TGTGCCAGCAGCTTAGGGGTAGCTAGGGAGACCCAGTACTTC.

This clone appeared once. The chain has TRBV2 and TRBJ1-2; D may be TRBD1 (5 bases). Germline V gives CDR1 SNHLY, CDR2 FYNNEI. Between the trimmed V and J ends, which lost 8 bases and 0 bases, there was a span of 13 bases. The CDR3 runs 14 residues. CDR3 loop: CASVRTGSNYGYTF. CDR3 nucleotides: TGTGCCAGCGTACGAACAGGATCTAACTATGGCTACACCTTC.

The rearrangement uses TRBV4-1 and TRBJ1-1; no clear D. Trimming stripped 3 bases from V and 4 bases from J, with 9 bases between. CDR1 is MGHRA and CDR2 is YSYEKL in the germline V gene. The CDR3 extends over 13 amino acids. The CDR3 region has the DNA TGCGCCAGCAGCCATGGACGGACCACTGAAGCTTTCTTT. It encodes CASSHGRTTEAFF.

This chain uses TRBV10-1 with TRBJ2-2; D not certain. Trimming pared 0 bases from V and 5 bases from J, leaving 13 bases between. The germline gives CDR1 WNHNN, CDR2 SYGVQD (reference sequence). There are 16 residues in the CDR3. The CDR3 here is CASSESRWVVTGELFF. The CDR3 nucleotides read TGCGCCAGCAGTGAGTCTCGATGGGTGGTAACCGGGGAGCTGTTTTTT.

This clone was recorded only once. This chain links TRBV19 with TRBJ2-1, with D maybe TRBD2 (5 bases). This CDR3 spans 15 amino acids. Trimming cost V 6 bases and J 4 bases, with 16 bases left between them. CDR1 is LNHDA, CDR2 SQIVND, per germline (reference sequence). This chain's CDR3 is CASRNYKGGYNEQFF. The CDR3, as DNA: TGTGCCAGTAGAAACTACAAAGGAGGATACAATGAGCAGTTCTTC.

The chain combines TRBV25-1 with TRBJ2-2; possible D gene TRBD2, 7 bases. V was clipped by 6 bases and J by 4 bases, with 15 bases between them. This CDR3 region has 15 residues. Germline CDR1 and CDR2: MGHDK and SYGVNS. The CDR3 loop is CASRPRGGGTGELFF. In DNA form, the CDR3 reads TGTGCCAGCAGGCCCCGGGGAGGGGGCACCGGGGAGCTGTTTTTT.

This chain connects TRBV20-1 to TRBJ2-1; D perhaps matches TRBD2 (5 bases). CDR1 and CDR2 (germline): DFQATT, SNEGSKA (reference sequence). The CDR3 consists of 11 residues. The CDR3 loop is CSTTSYNEQFF. As DNA, the CDR3 is TGCAGCACAACTAGCTACAATGAGCAGTTCTTC.

The chain employs TRBV4-1 and TRBJ2-7; TRBD2 aligns across 15 bases. Looked up from germline, CDR1 is MGHRA and CDR2 is YSYEKL. V was clipped by 0 bases and J by 2 bases; unmatched bases: 2. The CDR3 runs to 17 residues. The CDR3 here is CASSQEGLAGGPYEQYF. The CDR3 DNA is TGCGCCAGCAGCCAAGAAGGACTAGCGGGAGGGCCCTACGAGCAGTACTTC.

The chain is built from TRBV7-2 and TRBJ1-1; unclear D gene. CDR3 length: 15 amino acids. CDR1 SGHTA and CDR2 FQGNSA come from the germline V gene. V was trimmed by 1 base and J by 1 base, leaving 10 bases between them. The chain's CDR3 is CASSLDRTANTEAFF. CDR3 in DNA: TGTGCCAGCAGCTTAGATCGGACGGCGAACACTGAAGCTTTCTTT.

The chain carries TRBV10-3 and TRBJ2-7; TRBD1 matches at 8 bases. Germline CDR1 is ENHRY and CDR2 is SYGVKD. CDR3 length: 15 amino acids. V gave up 6 bases and J gave up 3 bases; unmatched junction bases: 10. The CDR3: CAIRAPGTGHYEQYF. In nucleotides, the CDR3 is TGTGCCATCAGAGCACCCGGGACAGGACACTACGAGCAGTACTTC.

CDR3 in amino acids: CASRDGGPEQYF. CDR3 DNA sequence: TGCGCCAGCAGGGACGGCGGTCCGGAGCAGTACTTC. V gene TRBV5-1 combines with J gene TRBJ2-7; D remains ambiguous. V was trimmed by 5 bases and J by 7 bases, leaving 13 bases between them. CDR3 length: 12 residues. Germline V gene data show CDR1 as SGHRS and CDR2 as YFSETQ.

The chain joins TRBV28 to TRBJ2-5, with 8 bases aligning to TRBD2. Trimming removed 1 base from V and 4 bases from J; junction bases left unmatched: 2. Germline-derived CDR1 and CDR2 are MDHEN and SYDVKM. This CDR3 spans 14 amino acids. The CDR3 region has the DNA TGTGCCAGCAGTTTATCCGGGACTAGAGAGACCCAGTACTTC. As protein: CASSLSGTRETQYF.

To note about this clone: The same CDR3 is also encoded by other DNA sequences in this sample. V is TRBV27 and J is TRBJ1-5; unclear D gene. CDR3 size: 14 residues. Germline V gene data show CDR1 as MNHEY and CDR2 as SMNVEV (reference sequence). V was pared by 2 bases and J by 1 base, with 6 bases between. The CDR3, as DNA: TGTGCCAGCAGTTTACTGGGGAGCAATCAGCCCCAGCATTTT. Protein: CASSLLGSNQPQHF.

V usage is TRBV18 and J usage is TRBJ2-5, with D possibly TRBD2 on 6 matching bases. The CDR3 runs 15 residues. CDR1 is KGHSH and CDR2 is LQKENI in the germline V gene. With 6 bases removed from V and 2 bases from J, the gap between germline ends came to 16 bases. CDR3 loop: CASSITGGDQETQYF. The CDR3 bases are TGTGCCAGCTCTATCACAGGAGGGGATCAAGAGACCCAGTACTTC. Combining the CDR3 with reference TRBV18 and TRBJ2-5 gives the whole variable domain NAGVMQNPRHLVRRRGQEARLRCSPMKGHSHVYWYRQLPEEGLKFMVYLQKENIIDESGMPKERFSAEFPKEGPSILRIQQVVRGDSAAYFCASSITGGDQETQYFGPGTRLLVL.

The rearrangement links TRBV5-4 to TRBJ2-3; 7 bases agree with TRBD2. This CDR3 contains 16 residues. Trimming cost V 2 bases and J 2 bases; bases outside gene matches: 8. From germline, CDR1 is SGHNT and CDR2 YYREEE (reference sequence). The CDR3 is CASSLGAGYNTDTQYF. DNA of the CDR3: TGTGCCAGCAGCTTAGGAGCGGGATATAACACAGATACGCAGTATTTT.

This clone appeared a single time. The chain has TRBV7-8 and TRBJ2-4; TRBD2 aligns across 12 bases. Germline V lookup: CDR1 SGHVS, CDR2 FQNEAQ. This CDR3 is built from 18 residues. With 5 bases clipped from V and 0 bases from J, the junction kept 8 bases outside the gene matches. CDR3 bases: TGTGCCAGCAGCCGAGGACTAGCGGGGCCTCTAGCCAAAAACATTCAGTACTTC. Translated, it gives CASSRGLAGPLAKNIQYF.

This chain uses TRBV30 with TRBJ1-6; tentatively, D is TRBD1 (5 bases). CDR1 is GTSNPN, CDR2 SVGIG, per germline (reference sequence). V lost 6 bases and J lost 7, with 16 bases in between. This CDR3 has 14 amino acids. In nucleotides, the CDR3 is TGTGCCTGCCCACCCGGGGCGGCAAATTCACCCCTCCACTTT. Translation gives CACPPGAANSPLHF.

V usage is TRBV6-1 and J usage is TRBJ1-1; the D gene is possibly TRBD1 (5 bases). The CDR3 is made up of 16 amino acids. Germline loops: CDR1 MNHNS, CDR2 SASEGT. Deletions cut 0 bases from V and 11 bases from J, with 22 bases between. Here the CDR3 DNA reads TGTGCCAGCAGTGAAGCGCTTCGAAAGACTGGTAAGGGGGCTTTCTTT. Amino acid sequence: CASSEALRKTGKGAFF.

This chain uses TRBV5-1 with TRBJ1-5; 8 bases are shared with TRBD1. The CDR3 runs to 15 residues. Germline V gene lookup returns CDR1 SGHRS and CDR2 YFSETQ. V lost 4 bases to trimming and J lost 7 bases; unmatched junction nucleotides: 10. CDR3 in amino acids: CASSPTSGGRQPQHF. The CDR3 nucleotides read TGCGCCAGCAGCCCCACCTCAGGGGGCCGGCAGCCCCAGCATTTT.

The chain uses TRBV2 and TRBJ2-5, with D possibly TRBD2 on 5 matching bases. V lost 5 bases to trimming and J lost 2 bases, with 15 bases between them. Germline V gene sequence: CDR1 SNHLY, CDR2 FYNNEI. The CDR3 totals 15 residues. The CDR3 reads CASSPAGGLQETQYF. The CDR3 nucleotides read TGTGCCAGCAGTCCTGCGGGCGGCCTACAAGAGACCCAGTACTTC.

V usage is TRBV11-2 and J usage is TRBJ2-6; unclear D gene. Trimming removed 5 bases at V and 5 bases at J, with 22 bases between. This CDR3 is built from 18 residues. Germline CDR1 is SGHAT and CDR2 is FQNNGV. The CDR3 loop is CASSIKPKQQSRANVLTF. The CDR3 DNA follows: TGTGCCAGCAGCATCAAGCCCAAGCAACAAAGTCGGGCCAACGTCCTGACTTTC.

This chain uses TRBV27 with TRBJ1-1; 7 nucleotides agree with TRBD1. Germline V gene lookup returns CDR1 MNHEY and CDR2 SMNVEV (reference sequence). The CDR3 covers 14 residues. J gave up 1 base and V 5 bases, and 4 bases lay outside the gene matches. CDR3 sequence (DNA): TGTGCCAGCAGTCAACACAGGGGGAACACTGAAGCTTTCTTT. As protein: CASSQHRGNTEAFF.

V is TRBV18 and J is TRBJ1-1, with 7 bases aligning to TRBD1. CDR1 is KGHSH, CDR2 LQKENI, per germline. This CDR3 has 16 residues. The V and J ends lost 6 bases and 2 bases, in that order; junction bases with no gene match: 12. The CDR3 region is CASSSTRDSINTEAFF. In nucleotides, the CDR3 is TGTGCCAGCTCCTCAACCCGGGACAGTATTAACACTGAAGCTTTCTTT.

The chain recombines TRBV11-2 with TRBJ2-3; D unclear. The germline V gene encodes CDR1 SGHAT and CDR2 FQNNGV. Trimming removed 1 base from V and 3 bases from J, with 11 bases in between. CDR3 length equals 15 residues. The CDR3 nucleotides read TGTGCCAGCAGCTTAGGTGGAGAAACAACAGATACGCAGTATTTT. The encoded protein is CASSLGGETTDTQYF.

V usage is TRBV7-3 and J usage is TRBJ2-1; D possibly corresponds to TRBD1 (5 bases). The length of the CDR3 is 13 residues. V lost 0 bases and J lost 12, with 12 bases in between. Germline V gives CDR1 SGHTA, CDR2 FQGTGA. In DNA, the CDR3 is TGTGCCAGCAGCTTAACCAGGGCTGGCGCGCAGTTCTTC. It is translated as CASSLTRAGAQFF. The full variable domain, rest sourced from reference TRBV7-3 and TRBJ2-1, is GAGVSQTPSNKVTEKGKYVELRCDPISGHTALYWYRQSLGQGPEFLIYFQGTGAADDSGLPNDRFFAVRPEGSVSTLKIQRTERGDSAVYLCASSLTRAGAQFFGPGTRLTVL.

The chain has TRBV19 and TRBJ1-2; weak D call: TRBD1 (6 bases). This CDR3 is built from 18 residues. Trimming shortened V by 2 bases and J by 2 bases, and 21 bases separated the two germline ends. CDR1 and CDR2 from the germline V gene are LNHDA and SQIVND (reference sequence). CDR3 region: CASSISPFTGLLNYGYTF. Here the CDR3 DNA reads TGTGCCAGTAGTATAAGTCCTTTCACAGGGCTACTCAACTATGGCTACACCTTC. The full variable domain, with the rest looked up from reference TRBV19 and TRBJ1-2, is DGGITQSPKYLFRKEGQNVTLSCEQNLNHDAMYWYRQDPGQGLRLIYYSQIVNDFQKGDIAEGYSVSREKKESFPLTVTSAQKNPTAFYLCASSISPFTGLLNYGYTFGSGTRLTVV.

The chain recombines TRBV7-6 with TRBJ2-1; a weak D match, TRBD1 (6 bases). CDR3 length equals 18 residues. Trimming took 5 bases from V and 7 from J, leaving 27 bases between them. CDR1 is SGHVS and CDR2 is FNYEAQ in the germline V gene. CDR3 sequence: CASSNRGFWDPPENEQFF. The CDR3 DNA reads as TGTGCCAGCAGCAATAGGGGGTTTTGGGACCCCCCCGAGAATGAGCAGTTCTTC. Variable domain in full (rest from reference TRBV7-6 and TRBJ2-1): GAGVSQSPRYKVTKRGQDVALRCDPISGHVSLYWYRQALGQGPEFLTYFNYEAQQDKSGLPNDRFSAERPEGSISTLTIQRTEQRDSAMYRCASSNRGFWDPPENEQFFGPGTRLTVL.